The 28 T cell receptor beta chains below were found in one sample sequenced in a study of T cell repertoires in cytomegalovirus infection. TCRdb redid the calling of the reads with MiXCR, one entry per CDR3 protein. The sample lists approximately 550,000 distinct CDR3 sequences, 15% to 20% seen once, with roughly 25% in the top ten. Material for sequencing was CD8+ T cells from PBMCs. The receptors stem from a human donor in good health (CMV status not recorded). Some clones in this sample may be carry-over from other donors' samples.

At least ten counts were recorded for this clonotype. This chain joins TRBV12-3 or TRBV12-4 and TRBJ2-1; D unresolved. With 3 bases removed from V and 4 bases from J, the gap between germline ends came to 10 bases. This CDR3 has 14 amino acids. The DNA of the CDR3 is TGTGCCAGCAGTTTCTCGGTGAAGTACAATGAGCAGTTCTTC. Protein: CASSFSVKYNEQFF.

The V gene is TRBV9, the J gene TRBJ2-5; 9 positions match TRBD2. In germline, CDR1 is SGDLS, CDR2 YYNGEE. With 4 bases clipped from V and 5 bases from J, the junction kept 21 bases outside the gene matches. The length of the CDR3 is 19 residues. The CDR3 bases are TGTGCCAGCAGCACACCGACCGGGACTAGCAACGCAGGATCGGAGACCCAGTACTTC. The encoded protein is CASSTPTGTSNAGSETQYF.

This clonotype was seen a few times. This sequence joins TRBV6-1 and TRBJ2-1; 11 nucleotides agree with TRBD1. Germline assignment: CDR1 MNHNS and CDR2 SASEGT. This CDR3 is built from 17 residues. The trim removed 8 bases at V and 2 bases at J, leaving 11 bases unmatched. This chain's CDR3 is CASSEIPDRGPYNEQFF. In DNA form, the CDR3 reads TGTGCCAGCTCTGAGATTCCGGACAGGGGGCCCTACAATGAGCAGTTCTTC.

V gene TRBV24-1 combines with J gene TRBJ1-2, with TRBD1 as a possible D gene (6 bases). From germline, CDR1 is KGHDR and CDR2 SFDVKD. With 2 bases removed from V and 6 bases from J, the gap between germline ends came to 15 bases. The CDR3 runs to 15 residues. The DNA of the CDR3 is TGTGCCACCAGTGATTCAGCCCCCCACAGGGATGGCTACACCTTC. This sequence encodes CATSDSAPHRDGYTF.

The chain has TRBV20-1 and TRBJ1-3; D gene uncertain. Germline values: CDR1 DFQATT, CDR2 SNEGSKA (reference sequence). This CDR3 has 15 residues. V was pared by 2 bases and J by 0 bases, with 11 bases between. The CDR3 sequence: CSARNSDFSGNTIYF. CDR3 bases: TGCAGTGCTAGAAACAGTGACTTCTCTGGAAACACCATATATTTT.

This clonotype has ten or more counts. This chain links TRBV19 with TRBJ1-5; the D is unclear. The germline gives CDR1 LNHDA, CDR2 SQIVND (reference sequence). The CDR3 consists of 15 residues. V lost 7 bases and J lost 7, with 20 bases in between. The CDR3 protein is CASTPKDGFVQPQHF. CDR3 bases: TGTGCCAGTACCCCCAAGGATGGGTTCGTCCAGCCCCAGCATTTT.

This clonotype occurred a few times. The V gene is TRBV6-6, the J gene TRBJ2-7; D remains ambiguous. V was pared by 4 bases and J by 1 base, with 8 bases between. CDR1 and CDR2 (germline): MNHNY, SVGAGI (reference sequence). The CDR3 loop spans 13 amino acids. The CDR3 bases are TGTGCCAGCAGTTTCCCACGATCCTACGAGCAGTACTTC. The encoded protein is CASSFPRSYEQYF.

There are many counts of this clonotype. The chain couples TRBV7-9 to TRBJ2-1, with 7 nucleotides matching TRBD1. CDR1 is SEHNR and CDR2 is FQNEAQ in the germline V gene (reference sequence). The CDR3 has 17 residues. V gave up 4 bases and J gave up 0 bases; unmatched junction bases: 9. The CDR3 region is CASSSGGPLSSYNEQFF. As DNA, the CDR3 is TGTGCCAGCAGCTCAGGGGGACCTCTGAGCTCCTACAATGAGCAGTTCTTC.

CDR3 sequence reads: CASGLEASVEAFF. CDR3 sequence (DNA): TGTGCTAGTGGTTTGGAAGCAAGCGTTGAAGCTTTCTTT. The chain recombines TRBV12-5 with TRBJ1-1, with D unclear. Trimming left V 1 base short and J 7 bases short, with 10 bases between. CDR1 LGHNT and CDR2 FRNRAP come from the germline V gene. The CDR3 contains 13 residues.

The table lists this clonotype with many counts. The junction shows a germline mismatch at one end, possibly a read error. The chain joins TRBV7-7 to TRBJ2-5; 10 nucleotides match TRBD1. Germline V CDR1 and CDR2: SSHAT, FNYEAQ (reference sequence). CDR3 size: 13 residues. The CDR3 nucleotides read TGTGCTAGCAGCCGGGACAGGGGAAAGACCCAGTACTTC. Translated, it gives CASSRDRGKTQYF. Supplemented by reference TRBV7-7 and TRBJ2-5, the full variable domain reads GAGVSQSPRYKVTKRGQDVTLRCDPISSHATLYWYQQALGQGPEFLTYFNYEAQPDKSGLPSDRFSAERPEGSISTLTIQRTEQRDSAMYRCASSRDRGKTQYFGPGTRLLVL.

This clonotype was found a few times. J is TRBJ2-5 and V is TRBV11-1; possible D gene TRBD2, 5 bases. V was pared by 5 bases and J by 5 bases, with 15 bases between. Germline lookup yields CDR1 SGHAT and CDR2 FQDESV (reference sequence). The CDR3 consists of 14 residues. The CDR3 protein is CASSRPGGLETQYF. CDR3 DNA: TGTGCCAGCAGCCGCCCAGGCGGGTTGGAGACCCAGTACTTC.

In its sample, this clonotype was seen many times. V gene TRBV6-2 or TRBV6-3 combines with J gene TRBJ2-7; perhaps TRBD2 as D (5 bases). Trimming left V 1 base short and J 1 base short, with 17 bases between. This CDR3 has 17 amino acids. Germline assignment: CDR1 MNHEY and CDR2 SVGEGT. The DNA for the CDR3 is TGTGCCAGCAGTTACTGGGGAGAAGGACTCACATCCTACGAGCAGTACTTC. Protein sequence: CASSYWGEGLTSYEQYF.

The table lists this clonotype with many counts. The CDR3 sequence: CASSRIFSTSPDFYNEQFF. CDR3 sequence (DNA): TGTGCCAGCAGCCGTATTTTTTCGACTAGCCCCGACTTTTACAATGAGCAGTTCTTC. The rearrangement links TRBV28 to TRBJ2-1; 7 bases are a match to TRBD2. CDR1 and CDR2 from the germline V gene are MDHEN and SYDVKM. V shed 6 bases and J 4 bases; nucleotides not matched to a gene: 21. CDR3 size: 19 residues.

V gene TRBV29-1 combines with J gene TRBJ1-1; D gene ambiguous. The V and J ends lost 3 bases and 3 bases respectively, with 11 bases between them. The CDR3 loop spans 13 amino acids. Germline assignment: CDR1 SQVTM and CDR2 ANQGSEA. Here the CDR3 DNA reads TGCAGCGTTGATGGTGGATTTTACACTGAAGCTTTCTTT. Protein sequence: CSVDGGFYTEAFF.

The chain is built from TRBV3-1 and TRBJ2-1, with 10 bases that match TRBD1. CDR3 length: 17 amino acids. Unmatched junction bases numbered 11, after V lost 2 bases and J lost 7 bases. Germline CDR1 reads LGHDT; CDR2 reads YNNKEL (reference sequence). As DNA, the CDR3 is TGTGCCAGCAGCCAACGGACAGGGGGTCCTATCTGGAATGAGCAGTTCTTC. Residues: CASSQRTGGPIWNEQFF.

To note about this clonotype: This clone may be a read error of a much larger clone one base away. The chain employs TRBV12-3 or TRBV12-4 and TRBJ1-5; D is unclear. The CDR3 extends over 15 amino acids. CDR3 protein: CASSLVAGSNQLQHF. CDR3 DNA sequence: TGTGCCAGCAGTTTAGTTGCCGGGAGCAATCAGCTCCAGCATTTT.

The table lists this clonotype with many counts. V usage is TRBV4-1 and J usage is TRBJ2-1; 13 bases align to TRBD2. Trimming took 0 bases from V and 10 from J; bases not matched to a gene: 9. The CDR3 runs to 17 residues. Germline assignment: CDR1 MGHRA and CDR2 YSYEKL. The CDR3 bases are TGCGCCAGCAGCCAAGAACAGGGGACTAGCGGGGATCGAGAGCAGTTCTTC. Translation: CASSQEQGTSGDREQFF.

CDR3 in DNA: TGTGCCAGTAGTATCCAGGTTCCTTGGGGGGCCAACGTCCTGACTTTC. Translation gives CASSIQVPWGANVLTF. The rearrangement joins TRBV19 to TRBJ2-6; the D is unclear. Germline CDR1 and CDR2: LNHDA and SQIVND (reference sequence). V lost 3 bases to trimming and J lost 4 bases, with 13 bases between them. The CDR3 has 16 residues.

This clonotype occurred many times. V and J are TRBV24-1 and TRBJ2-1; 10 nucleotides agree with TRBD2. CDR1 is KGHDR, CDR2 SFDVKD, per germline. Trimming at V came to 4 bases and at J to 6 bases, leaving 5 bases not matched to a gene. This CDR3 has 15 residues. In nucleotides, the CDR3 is TGTGCCACCAGTGAGATAGCGGGAGGAACCAATGAGCAGTTCTTC. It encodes CATSEIAGGTNEQFF.

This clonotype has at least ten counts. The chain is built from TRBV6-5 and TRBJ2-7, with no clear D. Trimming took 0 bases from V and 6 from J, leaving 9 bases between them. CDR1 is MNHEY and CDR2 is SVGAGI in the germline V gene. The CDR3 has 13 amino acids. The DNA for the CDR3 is TGTGCCAGCAGTTACTCAGGGAAAGGCGAGCAGTACTTC. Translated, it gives CASSYSGKGEQYF.

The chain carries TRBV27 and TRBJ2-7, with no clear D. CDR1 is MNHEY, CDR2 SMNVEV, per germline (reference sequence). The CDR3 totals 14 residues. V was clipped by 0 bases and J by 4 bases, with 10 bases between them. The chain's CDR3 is CASSLSSGFYEQYF. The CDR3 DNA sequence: TGTGCCAGCAGTTTATCGAGTGGATTTTACGAGCAGTACTTC.

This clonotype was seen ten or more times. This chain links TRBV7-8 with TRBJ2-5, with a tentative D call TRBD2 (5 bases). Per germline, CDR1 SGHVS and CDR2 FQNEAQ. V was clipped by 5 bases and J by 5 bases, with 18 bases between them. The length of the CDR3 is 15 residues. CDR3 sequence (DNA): TGTGCCAGCAGCGCCGGGGTAGGCCGCAGTGAGACCCAGTACTTC. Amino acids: CASSAGVGRSETQYF.

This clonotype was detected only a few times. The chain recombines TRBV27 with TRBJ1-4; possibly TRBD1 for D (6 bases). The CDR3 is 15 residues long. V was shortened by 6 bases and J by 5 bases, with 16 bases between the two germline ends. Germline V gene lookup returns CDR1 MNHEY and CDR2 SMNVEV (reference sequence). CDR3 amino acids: CASSLYPGENEKLFF. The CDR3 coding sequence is TGTGCCAGCAGCCTATACCCAGGGGAAAATGAAAAACTGTTTTTT.

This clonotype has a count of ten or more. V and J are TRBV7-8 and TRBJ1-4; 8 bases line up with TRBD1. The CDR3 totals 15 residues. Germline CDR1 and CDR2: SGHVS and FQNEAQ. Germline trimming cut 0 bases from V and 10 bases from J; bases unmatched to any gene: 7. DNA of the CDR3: TGTGCCAGCAGCTTAGCCGTCGGACAGGGCCGAAAACTGTTTTTT. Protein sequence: CASSLAVGQGRKLFF.

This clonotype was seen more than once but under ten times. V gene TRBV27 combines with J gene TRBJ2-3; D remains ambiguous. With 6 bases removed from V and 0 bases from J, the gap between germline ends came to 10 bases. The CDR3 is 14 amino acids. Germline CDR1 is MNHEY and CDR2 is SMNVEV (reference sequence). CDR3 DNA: TGTGCCAGCAGCATTACTACTAGCACAGATACGCAGTATTTT. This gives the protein CASSITTSTDTQYF.

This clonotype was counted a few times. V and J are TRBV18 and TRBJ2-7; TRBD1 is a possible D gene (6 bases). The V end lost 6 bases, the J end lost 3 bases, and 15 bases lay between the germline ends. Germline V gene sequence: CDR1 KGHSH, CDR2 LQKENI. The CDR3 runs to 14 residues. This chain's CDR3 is CASSPKGDNYEQYF. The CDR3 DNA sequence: TGTGCCAGCTCCCCCAAGGGGGACAACTACGAGCAGTACTTC.

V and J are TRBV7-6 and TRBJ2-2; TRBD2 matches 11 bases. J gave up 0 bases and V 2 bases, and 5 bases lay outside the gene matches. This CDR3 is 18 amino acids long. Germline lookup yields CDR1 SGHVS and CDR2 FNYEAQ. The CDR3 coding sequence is TGTGCCAGCAGCTTACTAGCGGGGGGATCCCCGAACACCGGGGAGCTGTTTTTT. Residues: CASSLLAGGSPNTGELFF.

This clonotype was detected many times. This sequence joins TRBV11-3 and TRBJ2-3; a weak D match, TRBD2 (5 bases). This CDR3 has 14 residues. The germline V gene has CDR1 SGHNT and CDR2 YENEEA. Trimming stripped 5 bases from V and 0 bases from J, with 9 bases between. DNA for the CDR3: TGTGCCAGCAGCACTAGAGACAGCACAGATACGCAGTATTTT. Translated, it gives CASSTRDSTDTQYF.